Below, 10 T cell receptor beta chains from the same sample are listed, as sequenced in a study of blood T cell repertoires in COVID-19. The method was immunoSEQ multiplex PCR; TCRdb's version includes in-frame clones alone and lacks a portion of them. This repertoire shows about 150,000 clones, just under 90% found once; its top ten account for under 9%. The sample comprised peripheral blood. These receptors were obtained from a woman in her forties or fifties with active or convalescent COVID-19.

With respect to this clone: This same CDR3 is encoded by further DNA sequences in the sample. The rearrangement joins TRBV11-2 to TRBJ2-7; 12 bases are a match to TRBD2. Germline CDR1 SGHAT, CDR2 FQNNGV. Trimming removed 5 bases from V and 4 bases from J; junction bases left unmatched: 6. The CDR3 length is 15 residues. The CDR3 region is CASSPSTSGRYEQYF. CDR3 DNA: TGTGCCAGCAGCCCCTCGACTAGCGGGAGATACGAGCAGTACTTC.

A word on this clone: At the DNA level, this CDR3 is encoded by other sequences in the same sample as well. DNA for the CDR3: TGTGCCACCAGTGATCCGGGGACAACAGATACGCAGTATTTT. Translation: CATSDPGTTDTQYF. The chain has TRBV24-1 and TRBJ2-3; D is perhaps TRBD1 (6 bases). This CDR3 is built from 14 residues. Germline-derived CDR1 and CDR2 are KGHDR and SFDVKD. Trimming cost V 3 bases and J 3 bases, with 9 bases left between them.

The genes are TRBV28 and TRBJ2-5; the match to TRBD1 covers 8 bases. CDR1 is MDHEN and CDR2 is SYDVKM in the germline V gene. V lost 4 bases, J lost 2 bases, and 3 bases stayed unmatched. The CDR3 is made up of 14 amino acids. The CDR3 loop is CASSSRDRQETQYF. Here the CDR3 DNA reads TGTGCCAGCAGTTCTCGGGACAGGCAAGAGACCCAGTACTTC.

The chain has TRBV5-1 and TRBJ1-2; 11 bases map to TRBD1. V dropped 4 bases and J dropped 6; count of bases not matched to a gene: 11. CDR1 and CDR2 (germline): SGHRS, YFSETQ. The CDR3 spans 16 residues. The CDR3 DNA is TGCGCCAGCAGCCTTATACCCGGGACAGGGGGACATGGCTACACCTTC. Residues: CASSLIPGTGGHGYTF.

The chain uses TRBV12-5 and TRBJ1-2; a weak D match, TRBD1 (5 bases). The CDR3 covers 14 residues. V was shortened by 3 bases and J by 5 bases, with 13 bases between the two germline ends. Germline V gives CDR1 LGHNT, CDR2 FRNRAP. This CDR3 reads CASGLGGTSYGYTF. The CDR3 DNA reads as TGTGCTAGTGGTTTAGGCGGGACTTCATATGGCTACACCTTC.

The chain carries TRBV29-1 and TRBJ1-2; D not certain. Germline V gives CDR1 SQVTM, CDR2 ANQGSEA. Trimming pared 7 bases from V and 3 bases from J, leaving 21 bases between. The CDR3 consists of 15 residues. CDR3 nucleotide sequence: TGCAGCGCCAACAACCTGGGCTCCGGGGACTATGGCTACACCTTC. This sequence encodes CSANNLGSGDYGYTF.

The chain links TRBV6-5 to TRBJ2-7; maybe TRBD2 (7 bases). The CDR3 extends over 15 amino acids. V was trimmed by 7 bases and J by 4 bases, leaving 20 bases between them. Germline loops: CDR1 MNHEY, CDR2 SVGAGI. CDR3 amino acids: CASIRGGGRSYEQYF. The CDR3 DNA follows: TGTGCCAGCATTAGAGGGGGGGGCCGTTCATACGAGCAGTACTTC.

This clone has only one observation. The chain recombines TRBV28 with TRBJ1-3, with TRBD1 matching over 8 bases. Germline lookup yields CDR1 MDHEN and CDR2 SYDVKM. There are 15 residues in the CDR3. Germline trimming cut 4 bases from V and 2 bases from J; bases unmatched to any gene: 4. CDR3 region: CASSSSGQAGNTIYF. CDR3 nucleotides: TGTGCCAGCAGTTCCTCGGGACAGGCTGGAAACACCATATATTTT.

The CDR3 coding sequence is TGTGCCAGCTCACGGACTCAAGACACTGAAGCTTTCTTT. As protein: CASSRTQDTEAFF. This chain joins TRBV18 and TRBJ1-1; D not certain. The CDR3 totals 13 residues. CDR1 is KGHSH, CDR2 LQKENI, per germline. The ends were cut back, 4 bases at V and 3 bases at J, with 9 bases in the middle.

The DNA of the CDR3 is TGTGCCAGCGCTTGCCACTCCGAATACTATGGCTACACCTTC. The encoded protein is CASACHSEYYGYTF. The chain uses TRBV21-1 and TRBJ1-2. TRBV21-1 is labeled a pseudogene. CDR3 size: 14 residues.